Each of the 32 T cell receptor beta chains below was sequenced from the same sample in a study of graft-versus-host responses after intestinal transplantation (dated by TCRdb to the early 2020s). Their cognate antigens are unknown. Libraries were made using the immunoSEQ multiplex PCR assay. Drawn from immuneACCESS, this table holds only the in-frame rearrangements with V and J called that TCRdb kept. Clones are partly lost; checked studies trace under half to an unresolved V gene and leave the rest unexplained. The sample table holds roughly 100,000 clones, of which roughly 91% were seen once. Approximately 0.18% of the sample comes from the top ten. The time point label, read with the paper, signifies: cells obtained before transplantation from donor or recipient. The input for sequencing was unstimulated CD4+ T cells sorted from spleen or lymph node cells, taken before transplant. All receptors derive from a human donor who was the organ donor for an intestinal transplant.

As regards this clone: The junction departs from the called germline gene at one end, perhaps through a read error. The chain employs TRBV4-1 and TRBJ2-5; 11 bases agree with TRBD1. The length of the CDR3 is 15 residues. CDR1 is MGHRA and CDR2 is YSYEKL in the germline V gene. The CDR3 reads CTSSLGQGARQTQYF. CDR3 DNA: TGCACCAGCAGCCTAGGACAGGGGGCTAGGCAGACCCAGTACTTC.

This sequence joins TRBV6-5 and TRBJ1-4, with D unclear. This CDR3 comprises 15 residues. The V end was cut by 0 bases, the J end by 4 bases, with 9 bases between. Per germline, CDR1 MNHEY and CDR2 SVGAGI. The CDR3 reads CASSYSSLFNEKLFF. The CDR3 nucleotides read TGTGCCAGCAGTTACTCTTCACTGTTTAATGAAAAACTGTTTTTT.

The chain combines TRBV5-1 with TRBJ2-1; 8 bases match TRBD2. The ends lost 1 base at V and 1 base at J; junction bases unmatched: 4. CDR3 length: 16 residues. Looked up from germline, CDR1 is SGHRS and CDR2 is YFSETQ. The CDR3 bases are TGCGCCAGCAGCTTGATGGCGGGGGGATCCTACAATGAGCAGTTCTTC. Its translation is CASSLMAGGSYNEQFF.

The V gene is TRBV19, the J gene TRBJ1-2; D gene unclear. Deletions cut 6 bases from V and 2 bases from J, with 7 bases between. Germline V CDR1 and CDR2: LNHDA, SQIVND (reference sequence). This CDR3 spans 12 amino acids. This CDR3 reads CASSHLNYGYTF. The CDR3 region has the DNA TGTGCCAGTAGCCACTTGAACTATGGCTACACCTTC. The variable domain in full, with the rest retrieved from reference TRBV19 and TRBJ1-2, is DGGITQSPKYLFRKEGQNVTLSCEQNLNHDAMYWYRQDPGQGLRLIYYSQIVNDFQKGDIAEGYSVSREKKESFPLTVTSAQKNPTAFYLCASSHLNYGYTFGSGTRLTVV.

V and J are TRBV4-1 and TRBJ1-1; tentative D call: TRBD1 (5 bases). The CDR3 is 14 amino acids. Trimming took off 6 bases at V and 4 bases at J, with 15 bases between the two ends. Looked up from germline, CDR1 is MGHRA and CDR2 is YSYEKL. In DNA form, the CDR3 reads TGCGCCAGCAGACGACACCTTCAGGGCACTGAAGCTTTCTTT. Protein: CASRRHLQGTEAFF.

The chain carries TRBV28 and TRBJ2-5, with a tentative D call TRBD2 (6 bases). The CDR3 loop spans 12 amino acids. Trimming stripped 7 bases from V and 4 bases from J, with 10 bases between. Germline V gene lookup returns CDR1 MDHEN and CDR2 SYDVKM. The CDR3 is CASTTGGETQYF. CDR3 in DNA: TGTGCCAGCACCACCGGGGGAGAGACCCAGTACTTC.

This CDR3 reads CASSVGLATGELFF. The DNA of the CDR3 is TGTGCCAGCAGTGTGGGACTAGCAACCGGGGAGCTGTTTTTT. This chain connects TRBV6-4 to TRBJ2-2; the match to TRBD2 covers 9 bases. The CDR3 runs to 14 residues. The V segment lost 4 bases and the J segment 5 bases; nucleotides outside the gene matches: 2. The V gene's germline CDR1 is MRHNA and CDR2 SNTAGT.

J is TRBJ1-2 and V is TRBV9, with 7 bases that match TRBD1. J gave up 4 bases and V 0 bases, and 6 bases lay outside the gene matches. This CDR3 spans 15 amino acids. CDR1 and CDR2 from the germline V gene are SGDLS and YYNGEE. In nucleotides, the CDR3 is TGTGCCAGCAGCGTAGGGTCCCAGGGGGGCTATGGCTACACCTTC. It specifies CASSVGSQGGYGYTF. Complete variable domain (other parts from reference TRBV9 and TRBJ1-2): DSGVTQTPKHLITATGQRVTLRCSPRSGDLSVYWYQQSLDQGLQFLIQYYNGEERAKGNILERFSAQQFPDLHSELNLSSLELGDSALYFCASSVGSQGGYGYTFGSGTRLTVV.

This clone was recorded only once. Compared with germline, one end of the junction differs, possibly owing to a read error. V and J are TRBV18 and TRBJ2-7, with TRBD1 as a possible D gene (6 bases). The CDR3 has 13 residues. Germline CDR1 and CDR2: KGHSH and LQKENI. The CDR3 protein is CASSPTGSYKQYF. CDR3 DNA sequence: TGTGCCAGCTCACCAACAGGGTCCTACAAGCAGTACTTC.

This clone showed up just once. The J gene is TRBJ1-1, the V gene TRBV28, with unresolved D. CDR1 is MDHEN, CDR2 SYDVKM, per germline. CDR3 length equals 11 residues. The ends were cut back, 4 bases at V and 4 bases at J, with 4 bases in the middle. CDR3: CASSYSTEAFF. The CDR3, as DNA: TGTGCCAGCAGTTACAGCACTGAAGCTTTCTTT.

This chain uses TRBV5-1 with TRBJ1-2, with D unresolved. V shed 0 bases and J shed 4 bases, with 13 bases lying between them. Germline CDR1 and CDR2: SGHRS and YFSETQ. The CDR3 loop spans 15 amino acids. CDR3 DNA: TGCGCCAGCAGCTTGGAGGCAGGAAAAAGCTATGGCTACACCTTC. It encodes CASSLEAGKSYGYTF.

V and J are TRBV5-4 and TRBJ1-6; the D gene is possibly TRBD1 (6 bases). V was trimmed by 4 bases and J by 7 bases, leaving 12 bases between them. The germline CDR1 and CDR2 sequences are SGHNT and YYREEE (reference sequence). This CDR3 region has 14 residues. Written as DNA, the CDR3 is TGTGCCAGCAGCGCCGGACAGCAAAATTCACCCCTCCACTTT. Its protein product is CASSAGQQNSPLHF. Supplemented by reference TRBV5-4 and TRBJ1-6, the full variable domain reads ETGVTQSPTHLIKTRGQQVTLRCSSQSGHNTVSWYQQALGQGPQFIFQYYREEENGRGNFPPRFSGLQFPNYSSELNVNALELDDSALYLCASSAGQQNSPLHFGNGTRLTVT.

V and J are TRBV5-4 and TRBJ2-7, with D possibly matching TRBD1 (6 bases). CDR3 length equals 17 residues. V lost 7 bases and J lost 0, with 23 bases in between. Germline lookup yields CDR1 SGHNT and CDR2 YYREEE (reference sequence). The CDR3: CASGNSGQHPSSYEQYF. The CDR3 bases are TGTGCCAGCGGGAACTCAGGACAGCACCCTAGCTCCTACGAGCAGTACTTC.

In its sample, this clone was seen a few times. This chain links TRBV6-6 with TRBJ1-1; the D gene is possibly TRBD1 (6 bases). Germline V gene sequence: CDR1 MNHNY, CDR2 SVGAGI (reference sequence). V dropped 5 bases and J dropped 6 bases, with 13 bases sitting between them. The CDR3 covers 13 residues. CDR3 sequence reads: CASSDGQYSEAFF. The CDR3 DNA reads TGTGCCAGCAGTGATGGACAGTATTCTGAAGCTTTCTTT.

The chain's CDR3 is CASSLSGGKAFF. The DNA of the CDR3 is TGTGCCAGCAGCTTATCAGGGGGGAAAGCTTTCTTT. This rearrangement joins TRBV7-8 to TRBJ1-1; 7 nucleotides match TRBD1. CDR1 and CDR2 (germline): SGHVS, FQNEAQ. V lost 2 bases and J lost 9; bases outside the gene matches: 3. The CDR3 contains 12 residues.

The chain couples TRBV4-3 to TRBJ2-7; perhaps TRBD1 as D (5 bases). V lost 1 base, J lost 0 bases, and 10 bases lay in between. The CDR3 runs 15 residues. Germline lookup yields CDR1 LGHNA and CDR2 YSLEER. CDR3 DNA: TGCGCCAGCAGCCAAGGAAGGGGCCCCTCCTACGAGCAGTACTTC. Amino acid sequence: CASSQGRGPSYEQYF.

The V gene is TRBV18, the J gene TRBJ1-3, with TRBD1 as a possible D gene (6 bases). This CDR3 is 13 amino acids long. The germline gives CDR1 KGHSH, CDR2 LQKENI. V was clipped by 3 bases and J by 4 bases, with 7 bases between them. CDR3 nucleotides: TGTGCCAGCTCACCTGACAGGGGAAACACCATATATTTT. It is translated as CASSPDRGNTIYF.

The chain links TRBV4-1 to TRBJ2-5; TRBD2 aligns across 7 bases. The J segment lost 3 bases and the V segment lost 4 bases, leaving 8 bases of the junction unmatched. CDR3 length: 15 residues. Germline CDR1 reads MGHRA; CDR2 reads YSYEKL. DNA for the CDR3: TGCGCCAGCAGCCGGATAGGGACTAACAAAGAGACCCAGTACTTC. Protein product: CASSRIGTNKETQYF.

V gene TRBV30 combines with J gene TRBJ1-2; a weak D match, TRBD1 (5 bases). Germline CDR1 and CDR2: GTSNPN and SVGIG (reference sequence). V lost 3 bases to trimming and J lost 0 bases, with 5 bases between them. The CDR3 is made up of 12 amino acids. As DNA, the CDR3 is TGTGCCTGGAGGGACACTAACTATGGCTACACCTTC. It codes for CAWRDTNYGYTF.

The chain's CDR3 is CASSLAGGGSGNTIYF. The CDR3 bases are TGTGCCAGCAGCTTAGCGGGAGGGGGCTCTGGAAACACCATATATTTT. This sequence joins TRBV11-2 and TRBJ1-3; possibly TRBD1 for D (6 bases). The CDR3 has 16 residues. The V gene's germline CDR1 is SGHAT and CDR2 FQNNGV. Deletions cut 1 base from V and 0 bases from J, with 10 bases between.

The rearrangement uses TRBV5-1 and TRBJ2-1; TRBD2 agrees at 9 bases. CDR3 length: 15 residues. V lost 4 bases to trimming and J lost 2 bases; unmatched junction nucleotides: 4. Germline V gene lookup returns CDR1 SGHRS and CDR2 YFSETQ. The CDR3 DNA reads TGCGCCAGCAGCGAGCGGGGGGCCCCCTACAATGAGCAGTTCTTC. Translated: CASSERGAPYNEQFF.

A single count supports this clone. The gene calls are TRBV2 and TRBJ2-2, with D unresolved. V lost 1 base, J lost 2 bases, and 17 bases lay in between. The CDR3 has 18 residues. CDR1 and CDR2 from the germline V gene are SNHLY and FYNNEI. This CDR3 reads CASSEGRHSILNTGELFF. In DNA, the CDR3 is TGTGCCAGCAGTGAAGGCCGTCATTCTATTTTAAACACCGGGGAGCTGTTTTTT.

This chain links TRBV27 with TRBJ1-6; TRBD1 matches at 9 bases. The germline gives CDR1 MNHEY, CDR2 SMNVEV (reference sequence). The CDR3 spans 15 residues. V gave up 3 bases and J gave up 5 bases; unmatched junction bases: 2. The CDR3 is CASSFGTGNNSPLHF. The CDR3 DNA is TGTGCCAGCAGTTTTGGGACAGGGAATAATTCACCCCTCCACTTT.

The chain links TRBV27 to TRBJ2-2; 7 bases line up with TRBD1. V shed 2 bases, J shed 0 bases, and the junction held 6 bases outside the gene matches. Germline V gene sequence: CDR1 MNHEY, CDR2 SMNVEV (reference sequence). The CDR3 spans 17 residues. Here the CDR3 reads CASSLGRGQPNTGELFF. The CDR3 DNA is TGTGCCAGCAGTTTAGGTAGGGGACAGCCGAACACCGGGGAGCTGTTTTTT.

The rearrangement joins TRBV5-6 to TRBJ2-5, with D possibly TRBD2 on 5 matching bases. The length of the CDR3 is 13 residues. CDR1 SGHDT and CDR2 YYEEEE come from the germline V gene. The V end was cut by 4 bases, the J end by 5 bases, with 12 bases between. CDR3 DNA: TGTGCCAGCAGCCGGGGAAGAGGGGAGACCCAGTACTTC. Translating it yields CASSRGRGETQYF.

The CDR3 protein is CASSQDRVASGGPPKYF. CDR3 DNA sequence: TGCGCCAGCAGCCAAGATCGGGTTGCTAGCGGGGGTCCCCCCAAATACTTC. This sequence joins TRBV4-3 and TRBJ2-5; TRBD2 matches at 10 bases. V was clipped by 0 bases and J by 14 bases; unmatched bases: 18. The germline V gene has CDR1 LGHNA and CDR2 YSLEER. The CDR3 runs to 17 residues.

The rearrangement uses TRBV11-2 and TRBJ2-5; D is perhaps TRBD1 (5 bases). The CDR3 is 15 amino acids. Germline loops: CDR1 SGHAT, CDR2 FQNNGV. V gave up 1 base and J gave up 2 bases, with 11 bases separating them. The CDR3 spells CASSLAPRVQETQYF. CDR3 DNA sequence: TGTGCCAGCAGCTTAGCCCCCAGGGTTCAAGAGACCCAGTACTTC.

The V call is TRBV6-5, the J call TRBJ1-2, with TRBD1 identical over 7 bases. The CDR3 is 14 amino acids. CDR1 is MNHEY, CDR2 SVGAGI, per germline. Trimming cost V 4 bases and J 1 base; bases outside gene matches: 3. The CDR3 region is CASSSRGVNYGYTF. In DNA form, the CDR3 reads TGTGCCAGCAGTTCCAGGGGGGTTAACTATGGCTACACCTTC.

This clone has a single count. The gene calls are TRBV29-1 and TRBJ2-3, with 8 positions matching TRBD2. Losses at the gene ends were 4 bases for V and 3 bases for J; bases not matched to a gene: 15. Per germline, CDR1 SQVTM and CDR2 ANQGSEA. CDR3 length: 17 residues. CDR3 region: CSVGGIDGGAKTDTQYF. The CDR3 DNA is TGCAGCGTTGGGGGTATTGACGGGGGGGCGAAGACAGATACGCAGTATTTT.

V is TRBV5-1 and J is TRBJ1-6; TRBD1 matches 8 bases. The V and J ends lost 0 bases and 2 bases, in that order; junction bases with no gene match: 1. The germline V gene has CDR1 SGHRS and CDR2 YFSETQ. This CDR3 has 16 residues. Written as DNA, the CDR3 is TGCGCCAGCAGCTTGGCAGGGGGCGCCTATAATTCACCCCTCCACTTT. It encodes CASSLAGGAYNSPLHF.

CDR3 in amino acids: CASLRGTEAFF. The CDR3 region has the DNA TGTGCTAGCCTCAGGGGCACTGAAGCTTTCTTT. The rearrangement joins TRBV12-5 to TRBJ1-1; D is possibly TRBD1 (6 bases). Looked up from germline, CDR1 is LGHNT and CDR2 is FRNRAP. The CDR3 consists of 11 residues. Trimming removed 9 bases at V and 4 bases at J, with 9 bases between.

This sequence joins TRBV7-2 and TRBJ2-3, with a weak D call TRBD2 (7 bases). CDR1 and CDR2 from the germline V gene are SGHTA and FQGNSA. With 1 base removed from V and 2 bases from J, the gap between germline ends came to 16 bases. This CDR3 has 17 amino acids. CDR3 sequence reads: CASSLVGGGDYTDTQYF. DNA of the CDR3: TGTGCCAGCAGCTTAGTTGGCGGGGGCGACTACACAGATACGCAGTATTTT.